There are a few counts of the clone carrying this T cell receptor beta chain. This entry is derived from a study of blood T cell repertoires in COVID-19. Study in general: Sites across the United States, Italy and Spain contributed samples from acute and convalescent COVID-19. PBMCs, B-cell-depleted T cells, or T cells provided the cDNA or gDNA that made up the material.

Living in 24 US areas, the participants were between roughly 18 and 95 years of age. Germline values: CDR1 SGHTA, CDR2 FQGTGA. With 1 base removed from V and 1 base from J, the gap between germline ends came to 10 bases. CDR3 size: 15 residues. TCRdb's table, derived via immunoSEQ multiplex PCR, lists solely in-frame clones and lacks some. This sample has approximately 200,000 clones, with 75% to 85% found just once. Sequences were obtained from PBMCs or T cells enriched from blood (not recorded which). The rearrangement links TRBV7-3 to TRBJ1-2, with unresolved D. The receptor comes from a woman between 40 and 55 years old with acute COVID-19. The CDR3, as DNA: TGTGCCAGCAGCTTAAACGGCGGAAATAACTATGGCTACACCTTC. It codes for CASSLNGGNNYGYTF.